The 30 T cell receptor beta chains reported below all come from one sample, sequenced in a study of blood T cell repertoires in COVID-19. Measured with immunoSEQ multiplex PCR; TCRdb has only the in-frame clones, and not every one. The sample records under 500,000 clones, roughly 87% being singletons. Sequenced: PBMCs or T cells enriched from blood (not recorded which). Source of these receptors: a young woman with acute COVID-19.

V usage is TRBV4-1 and J usage is TRBJ2-3, with TRBD2 matching over 12 bases. The CDR3 is 14 residues long. The germline CDR1 and CDR2 sequences are MGHRA and YSYEKL. Losses at the gene ends were 4 bases for V and 5 bases for J; bases not matched to a gene: 1. CDR3 loop: CASSLGLAGDTQYF. The DNA of the CDR3 is TGCGCCAGCAGCCTGGGACTAGCGGGAGATACGCAGTATTTT.

The chain links TRBV2 to TRBJ1-2, with D unresolved. This CDR3 region has 14 residues. V gave up 4 bases and J gave up 4 bases, with 13 bases separating them. From germline, CDR1 is SNHLY and CDR2 FYNNEI. The chain's CDR3 is CASSGEVTSYGYTF. Written as DNA, the CDR3 is TGTGCCAGCAGTGGGGAGGTGACTAGCTATGGCTACACCTTC.

This chain uses TRBV5-5 with TRBJ2-7, with 8 bases lining up with TRBD2. With 3 bases clipped from V and 7 bases from J, the junction kept 12 bases outside the gene matches. The germline CDR1 and CDR2 sequences are SGHKS and YYEKEE (reference sequence). The CDR3 has 15 amino acids. The CDR3 reads CASSSIAGPREEQYF. The CDR3 DNA sequence: TGTGCCAGCAGCTCCATAGCGGGACCCCGGGAAGAGCAGTACTTC.

The V call is TRBV10-3, the J call TRBJ2-6; TRBD2 agrees at 10 bases. The trim removed 3 bases at V and 0 bases at J, leaving 8 bases unmatched. From germline, CDR1 is ENHRY and CDR2 SYGVKD. The CDR3 contains 19 residues. The CDR3 sequence is CAISDPGTSVLSGANVLTF. CDR3 nucleotides: TGTGCCATCAGTGACCCCGGGACTAGCGTTCTCTCTGGGGCCAACGTCCTGACTTTC.

This clone was counted once. J is TRBJ1-6 and V is TRBV5-6; possible D gene TRBD1, 6 bases. Looked up from germline, CDR1 is SGHDT and CDR2 is YYEEEE. CDR3 length equals 13 residues. In DNA form, the CDR3 reads TGTCCCCTGGGGGCAGAACATAATTCACCCCTCCACTTT. It yields the protein CPLGAEHNSPLHF.

In its sample, this clone was seen many times. J is TRBJ2-1 and V is TRBV27; the D is unclear. The length of the CDR3 is 14 residues. Germline V gene sequence: CDR1 MNHEY, CDR2 SMNVEV (reference sequence). Trimming cost V 3 bases and J 3 bases, with 9 bases left between them. CDR3 DNA: TGTGCCAGCAGTTTCACATTCCGCTACAATGAGCAGTTCTTC. The encoded protein is CASSFTFRYNEQFF.

The rearrangement links TRBV7-8 to TRBJ1-2; perhaps TRBD1 as D (5 bases). The length of the CDR3 is 16 residues. In germline, CDR1 is SGHVS, CDR2 FQNEAQ. V dropped 5 bases and J dropped 7 bases, with 23 bases sitting between them. CDR3: CASSPTTVLVAGGYTF. Here the CDR3 DNA reads TGTGCCAGCAGCCCGACGACAGTCTTAGTAGCGGGTGGCTACACCTTC. Based on the CDR3 plus reference TRBV7-8 and TRBJ1-2, the full variable domain is GAGVSQSPRYKVAKRGQDVALRCDPISGHVSLFWYQQALGQGPEFLTYFQNEAQLDKSGLPSDRFFAERPEGSVSTLKIQRTQQEDSAVYLCASSPTTVLVAGGYTFGSGTRLTVV.

The V and J genes are TRBV28 and TRBJ2-7, with a tentative D call TRBD1 (6 bases). CDR1 and CDR2 (germline): MDHEN, SYDVKM. This CDR3 has 14 residues. Trimming took off 7 bases at V and 4 bases at J, with 17 bases between the two ends. As DNA, the CDR3 is TGTGCCAGCACCTCCTATGGGGGCGGGTACGAGCAGTACTTC. Translated, it gives CASTSYGGGYEQYF. Together with reference TRBV28 and TRBJ2-7, the CDR3 gives the full variable domain: DVKVTQSSRYLVKRTGEKVFLECVQDMDHENMFWYRQDPGLGLRLIYFSYDVKMKEKGDIPEGYSVSREKKERFSLILESASTNQTSMYLCASTSYGGGYEQYFGPGTRLTVT.

CDR3 nucleotides: TGTGCTAGTGGGGAGCGGACAGGGGCGGGTACTGAAGCTTTCTTT. This gives the protein CASGERTGAGTEAFF. This rearrangement joins TRBV12-5 to TRBJ1-1; 9 nucleotides align to TRBD1. From germline, CDR1 is LGHNT and CDR2 FRNRAP. This CDR3 comprises 15 residues. V lost 6 bases, J lost 5 bases, and 10 bases stayed unmatched.

The chain carries TRBV7-2 and TRBJ2-7; 12 nucleotides match TRBD1. The V gene's germline CDR1 is SGHTA and CDR2 FQGNSA. V was pared by 2 bases and J by 7 bases, with 6 bases of the junction left unmatched. This CDR3 has 15 residues. This CDR3 reads CASSLSSGQGAEQYF. CDR3 bases: TGTGCCAGCAGCTTAAGCTCGGGACAGGGGGCTGAGCAGTACTTC.

This chain uses TRBV2 with TRBJ1-4, with D perhaps TRBD1 (5 bases). The CDR3 is 16 residues long. The germline gives CDR1 SNHLY, CDR2 FYNNEI. V lost 4 bases and J 8 bases, leaving 20 bases between the germline ends. CDR3 in DNA: TGTGCCAGCAGTGTATCGGGGAGGGGTATTGGGGAAAAACTGTTTTTT. Translation: CASSVSGRGIGEKLFF. The full variable domain, completed using reference TRBV2 and TRBJ1-4, is EPEVTQTPSHQVTQMGQEVILRCVPISNHLYFYWYRQILGQKVEFLVSFYNNEISEKSEIFDDQFSVERPDGSNFTLKIRSTKLEDSAMYFCASSVSGRGIGEKLFFGSGTQLSVL.

This chain uses TRBV2 with TRBJ2-7; D perhaps matches TRBD1 (5 bases). Germline CDR1 and CDR2: SNHLY and FYNNEI. V was cut by 4 bases and J by 4 bases, with 17 bases left in between. The CDR3 has 15 amino acids. CDR3 loop: CASSVSQGSGYEQYF. Here the CDR3 DNA reads TGTGCCAGCAGTGTATCCCAGGGATCTGGTTACGAGCAGTACTTC.

V is TRBV6-2 or TRBV6-3 and J is TRBJ2-7; 8 nucleotides match TRBD1. Germline loops: CDR1 MNHEY, CDR2 SVGEGT. This CDR3 has 13 amino acids. V gave up 2 bases and J gave up 7 bases; unmatched junction bases: 4. The CDR3 region has the DNA TGTGCCAGCAGTTACGGGACAGGACGGGAGCAGTACTTC. This sequence encodes CASSYGTGREQYF.

This rearrangement joins TRBV9 to TRBJ2-3; 8 nucleotides line up with TRBD1. V lost 0 bases and J lost 3; bases outside the gene matches: 3. This CDR3 has 15 residues. Germline V gives CDR1 SGDLS, CDR2 YYNGEE. The CDR3 region has the DNA TGTGCCAGCAGCGTAGATACAGGGGGTACAGATACGCAGTATTTT. Translation: CASSVDTGGTDTQYF.

The V and J genes are TRBV14 and TRBJ2-7, with 10 bases fitting TRBD2. The CDR3 is 16 residues long. Germline loops: CDR1 SGHDN, CDR2 FVKESK. The V and J ends lost 0 bases and 7 bases, in that order; junction bases with no gene match: 9. The CDR3 DNA sequence: TGTGCCAGCAGCCAAGATCAGGGACTAGCGAGGAGGGAGCAGTACTTC. Translation: CASSQDQGLARREQYF.

The DNA for the CDR3 is TGTGCCAGCAGCCAGACTGGAAGCACAGATACGCAGTATTTT. It specifies CASSQTGSTDTQYF. The chain has TRBV7-2 and TRBJ2-3; D gene unclear. CDR3 size: 14 residues. CDR1 SGHTA and CDR2 FQGNSA come from the germline V gene. V gave up 5 bases and J gave up 0 bases, with 9 bases separating them. The whole variable domain, remainder taken from reference TRBV7-2 and TRBJ2-3, is GAGVSQSPSNKVTEKGKDVELRCDPISGHTALYWYRQSLGQGLEFLIYFQGNSAPDKSGLPSDRFSAERTGGSVSTLTIQRTQQEDSAVYLCASSQTGSTDTQYFGPGTRLTVL.

The chain is built from TRBV13 and TRBJ1-2; 7 positions agree with TRBD1. Germline assignment: CDR1 PRHDT and CDR2 FYEKMQ (reference sequence). Losses at the gene ends were 2 bases for V and 3 bases for J; bases not matched to a gene: 9. CDR3 length: 16 amino acids. The CDR3 nucleotides are TGTGCCAGCAGCTTAAGGGGGACAGTACCCTACTATGGCTACACCTTC. It specifies CASSLRGTVPYYGYTF.

The chain combines TRBV5-6 with TRBJ1-2; D possibly corresponds to TRBD1 (5 bases). CDR1 is SGHDT and CDR2 is YYEEEE in the germline V gene. The CDR3 extends over 13 amino acids. Trimming removed 5 bases from V and 4 bases from J, with 12 bases in between. The CDR3: CASSSTDSYGYTF. DNA of the CDR3: TGTGCCAGCAGTTCGACAGACTCCTATGGCTACACCTTC.

This sequence joins TRBV5-1 and TRBJ2-5; 10 bases align to TRBD2. Losses at the gene ends were 6 bases for V and 2 bases for J; bases not matched to a gene: 7. The CDR3 spans 15 residues. Germline V gene data show CDR1 as SGHRS and CDR2 as YFSETQ. This chain's CDR3 is CASIAGTSAQETQYF. The CDR3 coding sequence is TGCGCCAGCATCGCCGGGACTAGCGCACAAGAGACCCAGTACTTC. Together with reference TRBV5-1 and TRBJ2-5, the CDR3 gives the full variable domain: KAGVTQTPRYLIKTRGQQVTLSCSPISGHRSVSWYQQTPGQGLQFLFEYFSETQRNKGNFPGRFSGRQFSNSRSEMNVSTLELGDSALYLCASIAGTSAQETQYFGPGTRLLVL.

This chain uses TRBV30 with TRBJ2-7; 15 nucleotides line up with TRBD2. V gave up 4 bases and J gave up 2 bases; unmatched junction bases: 3. CDR1 and CDR2 (germline): GTSNPN, SVGIG (reference sequence). The CDR3 has 15 residues. The CDR3 sequence is CAWTGLAGGPYEQYF. In DNA, the CDR3 is TGTGCCTGGACCGGACTAGCGGGAGGGCCCTACGAGCAGTACTTC.

This sequence joins TRBV10-3 and TRBJ1-1; D ambiguous. V dropped 3 bases and J dropped 6 bases, with 20 bases sitting between them. There are 16 residues in the CDR3. CDR1 is ENHRY, CDR2 SYGVKD, per germline. The CDR3 reads CAISDFQRDPRAEAFF. The CDR3, as DNA: TGTGCCATCAGTGATTTCCAGCGTGACCCCCGGGCTGAAGCTTTCTTT.

The chain is built from TRBV27 and TRBJ2-7; 13 bases fit TRBD2. With V trimmed by 3 bases and J by 5 bases, 4 bases remained unmatched. The CDR3 has 15 residues. Per the germline V gene, CDR1 is MNHEY and CDR2 is SMNVEV (reference sequence). CDR3 in amino acids: CASSFLGLAGDEQYF. CDR3 bases: TGTGCCAGCAGTTTCCTCGGACTAGCGGGAGACGAGCAGTACTTC.

This chain links TRBV3-1 (or the pseudogene TRBV3-2) with TRBJ2-1; the match to TRBD2 covers 11 bases. The CDR3 loop spans 18 amino acids. Germline V gene sequence: CDR1 LGHDT, CDR2 YNNKEL (reference sequence). The trim removed 0 bases at V and 6 bases at J, leaving 10 bases unmatched. The DNA of the CDR3 is TGTGCCAGCAGCCAAGAGGTTAAACTAGCGGGAGTCAGCAATGAGCAGTTCTTC. Its translation: CASSQEVKLAGVSNEQFF.

This sequence joins TRBV3-1 (or the pseudogene TRBV3-2) and TRBJ2-2, with TRBD2 matching 10 bases. Looked up from germline, CDR1 is LGHDT and CDR2 is YNNKEL (reference sequence). The J segment lost 1 base and the V segment lost 4 bases, leaving 9 bases of the junction unmatched. This CDR3 comprises 18 residues. Here the CDR3 DNA reads TGTGCCAGCAGCCCCACCCACCGACTAGCGGGGAACACCGGGGAGCTGTTTTTT. Protein sequence: CASSPTHRLAGNTGELFF.

The chain combines TRBV5-8 with TRBJ1-2; TRBD1 might be the D (5 bases). Trimming removed 3 bases from V and 2 bases from J, with 17 bases in between. Germline V lookup: CDR1 SGHTS, CDR2 YDEGEE. This CDR3 spans 16 amino acids. CDR3 sequence reads: CASSSYTAGRNYGYTF. CDR3 DNA sequence: TGTGCCAGCAGCTCATACACCGCGGGACGCAACTATGGCTACACCTTC.

The chain links TRBV25-1 to TRBJ2-7, with D perhaps matching TRBD2 (6 bases). Trimming removed 2 bases at V and 1 base at J, with 12 bases between. The CDR3 is 15 amino acids. The germline CDR1 and CDR2 sequences are MGHDK and SYGVNS. The CDR3, as DNA: TGTGCCAGCAGTGAAAGGGCGGGGTTTTCCTACGAGCAGTACTTC. Translation gives CASSERAGFSYEQYF.

The sample holds a few counts of this clone. The chain uses TRBV15 and TRBJ2-1; the D gene is possibly TRBD2 (5 bases). With 0 bases removed from V and 7 bases from J, the gap between germline ends came to 13 bases. The CDR3 has 15 amino acids. Germline CDR1 LNHNV, CDR2 YYDKDF (reference sequence). The CDR3, as DNA: TGTGCCACCAGCAGAGAGGGAGAGGGTGTGAATGAGCAGTTCTTC. Amino acid sequence: CATSREGEGVNEQFF.

The chain is built from TRBV28 and TRBJ1-2; D is possibly TRBD1 (6 bases). The CDR3 sequence is 12 residues long. The V end lost 7 bases, the J end lost 7 bases, and 13 bases lay between the germline ends. The germline V gene encodes CDR1 MDHEN and CDR2 SYDVKM. The CDR3 protein is CASTQGPGGYTF. CDR3 coding DNA: TGTGCCAGCACACAGGGACCTGGTGGCTACACCTTC.

The gene calls are TRBV3-1 (or the pseudogene TRBV3-2) and TRBJ1-2, with D perhaps TRBD1 (6 bases). Deletions cut 8 bases from V and 3 bases from J, with 10 bases between. The germline gives CDR1 LGHDT, CDR2 YNNKEL (reference sequence). The CDR3 length is 12 residues. CDR3 amino acids: CASGGGYYGYTF. The CDR3, as DNA: TGTGCCAGCGGGGGGGGCTACTATGGCTACACCTTC.

The gene calls are TRBV18 and TRBJ1-5, with unresolved D. This CDR3 region has 14 residues. CDR1 KGHSH and CDR2 LQKENI come from the germline V gene. Between the trimmed V and J ends, which lost 6 bases and 2 bases, there was a span of 11 bases. Here the CDR3 reads CASSTGDGNQPQHF. CDR3 in DNA: TGTGCCAGCTCCACCGGAGACGGCAATCAGCCCCAGCATTTT.